This T cell receptor beta chain stems from a study of cytomegalovirus exposure and HLA in healthy donors (dated by TCRdb to about 2017). Turning to the overall study: According to an earlier analysis of a few hundred of the donors, 150 million to 200 million T cells yielded 100 million or so unique TCR beta sequences and about 300 Gb of sequence data. Around 330 gigabases of sequencing data and around 80 million unique TCR sequences made up an early release that covered approximately 650 HLA-typed donors. An earlier analysis of fewer than 750 of the donors used high-throughput TCR beta sequencing to judge whether each TCR beta V gene segment behaved as functional or pseudogenic. Every discovery cohort repertoire had been produced on one sequencing platform. The aim of the study was to test whether cataloging public T cell receptors could identify signatures of past pathogen exposure. The study profiled the T cell repertoires of around 700 subjects by immunosequencing and related them to cytomegalovirus serostatus. Across about 370 genotyped donors of the cohort, an average of about 240,000 unique TCR beta nucleotide sequences per donor were sequenced, and approximately 17% of those sequences were non-productive. Of the roughly 400 genotyped donors, about 84% fell in the genetic ancestry cluster associated with self-reported Caucasian donors. The later analysis used no new phenotypic data to find candidate immune exposures, relying instead on TCR beta sequences and their occurrence across donors. High-throughput TCR immunosequencing, statistical association of individual TCRs with disease status, and machine learning were combined to predict cytomegalovirus infection status. Because of strong linkage in the cohort, five DR-DQ haplotypes were treated as single units for association and clustering. Donor age, sex, ethnicity and CMV serostatus were compiled alongside the repertoire data. A later genetic analysis took genome-wide SNP genotypes for 398 of the 666 donors and used that subset as a discovery cohort. Both class I and class II loci were covered by HLA typing, at four-digit resolution. The number of donors typed differed by locus, with 629-630 for A, B, C, DRB1 and DQB1, roughly 550 for DQA1, 606 for DPA1, and 472 for DPB1. A later analysis re-analyzed previously published TCR beta repertoires from roughly 600 donors and added high-resolution HLA genotyping to study TCR occurrence patterns. A separate validation cohort of 90 to 150 different subjects was used in addition to the 666-subject first cohort. The study at large found these results: The cohort was sequenced for TCR beta chains only, and without alpha or paired-chain data the features that could be detected were limited. The only immune exposure information available for the cohort was CMV serostatus. An association between a missense DCLRE1C variant and V-gene and J-gene trimming of TCR beta chains was found in a later genetic analysis and replicated in an independent cohort. While some public TCRs were present in many individuals, most TCR sequences turned up only very rarely across donors. The earlier analysis of approximately 560 of the donors excluded around 17 rarely observed V segments, including chromosome 9 orphons, because counts were too low. The sequencing pipeline was judged likely to have produced a cluster of highly shared sequence variants as a technical artifact. A further reported finding was that TCR beta sequences accurately predicted the HLA-A and HLA-B alleles for most subjects in the first cohort. The authors suggested that the approach could potentially be generalized to other disease states and immunological phenotypes. Three of the identified cytomegalovirus-associated TCR beta chains were confirmed in vitro to be specific for cytomegalovirus antigens. Compared with equally common non-associated chains, HLA-associated TCR beta chains in a later analysis were more clonally expanded and had lower generation probabilities. A total of about 180 TCR beta chains were listed by the study as associated with cytomegalovirus. A later analysis found that TCR association rates varied across HLA loci, with DRB1 alleles showing the most associated TCRs and HLA-C alleles the fewest. Compared with the roughly 670-donor mean, donors in an Asian-associated ancestry cluster had fewer N-insertions in productive TCRs, according to a later genetic analysis. Because some donors lacked HLA typing at each locus, the association tests relied only on the typed subset. Several of the top co-occurrence clusters appeared to be linked to parvovirus B19, influenza, CMV and Epstein-Barr virus, according to a later analysis. In a later analysis, some 18,000 TCR beta sequences were associated with specific HLA alleles at a false discovery rate of 0.05. The classifier was reported to diagnose cytomegalovirus status with high specificity and sensitivity in both the original cohort and the validation cohort. In an earlier analysis of about 600 of the donors, most TCR beta V segments appeared in productive rearrangements about 87% or about 30% of the time, broadly matching IMGT annotations. Most CMV-associated TCR beta chains appeared to be HLA-restricted in a later analysis, and the HLA associations seemed to be driven largely by CMV exposure. Sequencing depth was assumed to be roughly uniform across donors in the presence/absence analyses, though that assumption may not hold. Correlated functional status among segregating V segments might be attributable to linkage disequilibrium, but an unknown experimental factor could not be ruled out. When HLA alleles, especially DR and DQ, strongly co-occurred, TCR associations were difficult to assign to individual alleles.

The cohort was made up of approximately 700 healthy bone marrow donors. At the time of sampling, all cohort members were nominally healthy, though unrecorded immune exposures were likely present. The donor tested CMV seronegative, placing the donor among the 300 to 450 seronegative members of the cohort. Each donor provided a peripheral blood sample, and peripheral blood mononuclear cells were used for TCR beta sequencing. The Qiagen DNeasy Blood Extraction Kit was used to extract genomic DNA from the blood cell samples. As concerns this clone: Its antigen is unknown. It has no much larger one-base neighbor in the sample; base qualities were not kept.

The library was prepared using the immunoSEQ multiplex PCR assay. The multiplex PCR relied on a mix of 60 forward primers for TCR Vbeta segments and 13 reverse primers for TCR Jbeta segments. The CDR3 region of rearranged TCR beta genes was amplified from genomic DNA by a multiplex PCR assay. The Illumina HiSeq System was used to sequence the amplified TCR beta libraries as 87-base-pair reads. Per the source publication's procedure: Across the 670 or so repertoires, a later analysis counted 80 million or so unique TCR beta chains, 9 million to 14 million of which were shared by at least two donors. Raw reads were error-corrected and collapsed into unique sequences with a nearest-neighbor algorithm that merged closely related sequences to remove PCR and sequencing errors. Alignment of CDR3 sequences to IMGT reference sequences was used to assign V, D and J gene segments. Each retained sequence needed at least a six-nucleotide match to both a V gene segment and a J gene segment. A rearrangement was called productive if the CDR3 had no stop codons and remained in frame with V and J, and every other rearrangement was called non-productive. CDR3 was defined by IMGT convention, running from the second conserved V-encoded cysteine to the conserved J-encoded phenylalanine. The earlier analysis of 587 of the donors excluded any sequence lacking an unambiguous match to a single V gene segment. In an earlier analysis of around 600 of the donors, V segments were called functional above 56.7% productive rearrangements and were called segregating when the between-donor standard deviation exceeded 5%. A statistical classification framework was built to diagnose cytomegalovirus status from the catalog of TCR beta chain sequences. A later analysis assigned V and J genes by comparing TCR nucleotide sequences with IMGT/GENE-DB human TR gene sequences. A later analysis assigned CDR3 sequences and most-parsimonious VDJ recombination scenarios with the TCRdist pipeline. In a later analysis, each TCR beta chain was defined by its CDR3 amino acid sequence together with its V-gene family, and reads without a unique V-gene family were excluded. As a way to deal with suspected cross-contamination and a sequencing artifact, a later analysis dropped more than 500 nucleotide sequences that were highly shared and had low generation probability. For each public chain, a later analysis derived a clonal expansion index from normalized ranks of inferred template counts within each repertoire. A later analysis computed generation probabilities with a VDJ recombination model fitted to out-of-frame rearrangements, and checked the results against IGoR. In a later analysis, TCR-TCR, TCR-HLA and TCR-CMV co-occurrence was scored with hypergeometric tests, and a repertoire-size bias correction was applied to TCR pairs. A later analysis estimated false discovery rates by permuting HLA or CMV assignments 20 times. In a later analysis, co-occurring TCRs were grouped using DBSCAN, and TCRdist sequence similarity was added for clustering within HLA-allele-positive subsets. For co-occurrence clustering, repertoires with fewer than 30,000 or more than 120,000 public chains were excluded, along with roughly 5 repertoires with anomalous nucleotide sharing. Held by TCRdb, this immuneACCESS table contains in-frame sequences only and omits some clones. Under half of the omission traces to an unresolved V gene where checked; the cause of the rest is unknown. That table supplies the V and J calls and clone size; D and trimming were determined from the DNA. This sample has a few hundred thousand clones in its table, and under 80% of those were observed once. The ten largest clones take up 2% to 2.5% of the sample.

This TCR was recovered from a female donor in good health and CMV-seronegative. Material: PBMCs.

This receptor carries the CDR3 CASSEGFGGGAATNEKLFF. The nucleotides read TGTGCCAGCAGTGAAGGTTTTGGTGGGGGGGCGGCAACTAATGAAAAACTGTTTTTT. The rearrangement combines TRBV6-1 with TRBJ1-4; TRBD1 is a possible D gene, resting on 6 matching bases. CDR1 and CDR2, looked up from the germline V gene, are MNHNS and SASEGT. The germline ends are 18 bases apart after V is trimmed by 1 base and J by 0 bases. The CDR3 goes from the cysteine to the phenylalanine over 19 residues. The sequence is cut down to CDR3 DNA, 57 bases in frame from base 1.